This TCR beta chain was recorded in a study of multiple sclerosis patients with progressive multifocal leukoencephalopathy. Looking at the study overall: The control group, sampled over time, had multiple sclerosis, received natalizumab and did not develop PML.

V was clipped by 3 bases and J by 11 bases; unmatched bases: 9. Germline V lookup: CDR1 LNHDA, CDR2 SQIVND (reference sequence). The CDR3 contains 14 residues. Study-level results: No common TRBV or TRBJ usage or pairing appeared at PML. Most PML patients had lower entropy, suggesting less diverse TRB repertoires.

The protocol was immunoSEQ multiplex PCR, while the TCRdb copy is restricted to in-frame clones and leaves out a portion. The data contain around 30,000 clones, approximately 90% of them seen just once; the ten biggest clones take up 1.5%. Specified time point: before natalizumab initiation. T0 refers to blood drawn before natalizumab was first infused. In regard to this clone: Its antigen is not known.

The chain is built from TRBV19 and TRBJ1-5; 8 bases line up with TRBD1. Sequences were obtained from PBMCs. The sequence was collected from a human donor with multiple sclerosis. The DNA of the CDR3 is TGTGCCAGTAGTATCGGTCGACAGGGGTTGACCCAGCATTTT. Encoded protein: CASSIGRQGLTQHF.